This T cell receptor beta chain originates from a study of OX40 agonist ivuxolimab in advanced cancers. Study-level findings and limits: CD8+ T cells were the subset that, on average, had more expanded clones than CD4+.

V was clipped by 4 bases and J by 2 bases, with 15 bases between them. The CDR3 spans 15 residues. Germline V gene lookup returns CDR1 SGHRS and CDR2 YFSETQ. As concerns this clone: No antigen is known for it.

The protocol was immunoSEQ multiplex PCR, while the TCRdb copy is restricted to in-frame clones and leaves out a portion. The sample shows some 59,000 clones, 80% to 90% of them seen only once. The clonotype was recovered from an adult with an advanced solid tumor such as melanoma, head and neck, liver or kidney cancer. The sequenced sample was CD4+ or CD8+ T cells sorted from blood, obtained in a trial of the OX40 agonist ivuxolimab. The V call is TRBV5-1, the J call TRBJ1-2, with D hard to call. The CDR3 sequence: CASSLGVGVNYGYTF. CDR3 bases: TGCGCCAGCAGCCTTGGTGTGGGAGTGAACTATGGCTACACCTTC.